The following is a TCR beta chain sequence with its context. Its antigen is currently unknown. Sequence at one end of the junction differs from germline and may be a read error. The CDR3 totals 12 residues. Germline V gene sequence: CDR1 DFQATT, CDR2 SNEGSKA (reference sequence). This specimen belongs to a study of identical twins. TCRdb fed the 5' RACE reads into MiXCR, producing one record per CDR3 protein. The table records over 600,000 distinct CDR3 sequences, around 20% of them present only once. Study findings and constraints: A partial confounding effect on zero-insertion analyses could come from invariant MAIT and iNKT cells. Excess sharing between twins was weaker in beta out-of-frame sequences.

The same sample was also used in a study of T cells expressing NK-cell markers. That work adds: Obtained from sorted CD3+CD56+NKG2C+, CD3+CD56+NKG2C- and CD3+CD56-NKG2C+ T cells were the TCR beta repertoires.

The chain recombines TRBV20-1 with TRBJ2-1, with D uncertain. The sample taken for sequencing was PBMCs. This receptor was taken from a woman aged 18-29 years in good health. The CDR3 is CSARDLEPTSVF. The DNA for the CDR3 is TGCAGTGCTAGAGATTTGGAACCCACCTCGGTCTTC.